The T cell receptor beta chain under discussion was sequenced for a study of shared clonotypes between healthy human individuals. The table came from immunoSEQ multiplex PCR; TCRdb's copy has only in-frame clones and leaves some out. This table holds a few million clones, approximately 95% found once. The CDR3 has 15 residues. Germline lookup yields CDR1 MNHNS and CDR2 SASEGT. The V gene lost 2 bases and the J gene lost 3 bases, with 11 bases spanning the gap. In its sample, this clone was seen once. Sequencing input: naive CD4+ T cells sorted from blood. The subset is: CD45RA+ positively selected. The TCR originated in a man aged 18 to 30 in good health. The chain uses TRBV6-1 and TRBJ1-5; D may be TRBD1 (5 bases). The DNA for the CDR3 is TGTGCCAGCAGTGAAAACCCCGGGACCAATCAGCCCCAGCATTTT. Translation gives CASSENPGTNQPQHF.